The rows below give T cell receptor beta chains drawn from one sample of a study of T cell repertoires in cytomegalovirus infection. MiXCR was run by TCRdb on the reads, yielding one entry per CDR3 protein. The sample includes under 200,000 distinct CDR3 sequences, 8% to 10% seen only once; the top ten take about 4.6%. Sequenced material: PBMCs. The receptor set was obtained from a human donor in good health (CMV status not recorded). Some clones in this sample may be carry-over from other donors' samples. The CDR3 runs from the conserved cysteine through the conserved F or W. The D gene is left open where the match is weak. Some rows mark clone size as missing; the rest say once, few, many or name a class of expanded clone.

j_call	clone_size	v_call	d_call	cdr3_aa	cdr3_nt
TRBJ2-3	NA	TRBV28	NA	CASTRSERAFGLDTQYF	TGTGCCAGCACCCGCTCGGAGCGGGCGTTTGGTTTGGATACGCAGTATTTT
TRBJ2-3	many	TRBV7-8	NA	CASSLSGYTDTQYF	TGTGCCAGCAGCTTAAGTGGGTACACAGATACGCAGTATTTT
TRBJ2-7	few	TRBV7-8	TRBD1	CASSSRQGKVDEQYF	TGTGCCAGCAGCTCGCGACAGGGGAAGGTTGACGAGCAGTACTTC
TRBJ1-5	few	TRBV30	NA	CAWSASDNQPQHF	TGTGCCTGGAGTGCCTCGGACAATCAGCCCCAGCATTTT
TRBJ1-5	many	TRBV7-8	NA	CASSLNSARNQPQHF	TGTGCCAGCAGCTTAAACAGTGCGAGGAATCAGCCCCAGCATTTT
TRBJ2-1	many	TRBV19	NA	CASSISGGSYNEQFF	TGTGCCAGTAGTATAAGCGGAGGCTCCTACAATGAGCAGTTCTTC
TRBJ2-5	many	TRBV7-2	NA	CASSQTYQETQYF	TGTGCCAGCAGTCAAACGTACCAAGAGACCCAGTACTTC
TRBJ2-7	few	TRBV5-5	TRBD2	CASSLGTSGRVDYEQYF	TGTGCCAGCAGCTTGGGGACTAGCGGGAGGGTAGACTACGAGCAGTACTTC
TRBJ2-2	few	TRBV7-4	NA	CASSLARAGELFF	TGTGCCAGCAGCTTAGCCCGGGCCGGGGAGCTGTTTTTT
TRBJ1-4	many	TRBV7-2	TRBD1	CASSLGTGGIGEKLFF	TGTGCCAGCAGCTTAGGGACAGGGGGCATCGGTGAAAAACTGTTTTTT
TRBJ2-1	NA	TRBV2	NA	CASSGGFHNEQFF	TGTGCCAGCAGTGGGGGGTTCCACAATGAGCAGTTCTTC
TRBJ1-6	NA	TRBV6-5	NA	CASSFLDSPLHF	TGTGCCAGCAGTTTCCTTGATTCACCCCTCCACTTT
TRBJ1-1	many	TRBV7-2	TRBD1	CASSLKMAGTGSTEAFF	TGTGCCAGCAGCTTAAAGATGGCCGGGACAGGGTCCACTGAAGCTTTCTTT
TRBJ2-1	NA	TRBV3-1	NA	CASSHVPGNEQFF	TGTGCCAGCAGCCACGTTCCAGGGAATGAGCAGTTCTTC
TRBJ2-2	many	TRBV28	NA	CASSSGGTGELFF	TGTGCCAGCAGTTCCGGGGGCACCGGGGAGCTGTTTTTT
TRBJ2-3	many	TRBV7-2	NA	CASSFRGTSTDTQYF	TGTGCCAGCAGCTTTCGGGGCACCAGCACAGATACGCAGTATTTT
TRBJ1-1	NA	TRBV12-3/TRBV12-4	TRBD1	CASSFALQGTEAFF	TGTGCCAGCAGTTTCGCATTACAGGGGACTGAAGCTTTCTTT
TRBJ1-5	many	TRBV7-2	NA	CASSGLGQPQHF	TGTGCCAGCAGCGGGCTGGGTCAGCCCCAGCATTTT
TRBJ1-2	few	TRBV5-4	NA	CASSSDSYYDYGYTF	TGTGCCAGCAGCTCGGACAGCTATTATGATTATGGCTACACCTTC
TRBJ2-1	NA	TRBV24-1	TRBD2	CATSSGGARNEQFF	TGTGCCACCAGCAGCGGGGGGGCAAGGAATGAGCAGTTCTTC
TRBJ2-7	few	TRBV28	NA	CASSSLGGSYEQYF	TGTGCCAGCAGTTCCTTAGGGGGGTCCTACGAGCAGTACTTC
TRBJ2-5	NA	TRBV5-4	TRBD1	CASSIRTGVKETQYF	TGTGCCAGCAGCATCCGGACAGGGGTGAAAGAGACCCAGTACTTC
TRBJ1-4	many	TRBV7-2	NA	CASSYTTGSNEKLFF	TGTGCCAGCAGCTATACGACAGGATCGAATGAAAAACTGTTTTTT
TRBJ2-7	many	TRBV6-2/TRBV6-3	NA	CASSPEGRGPYEQYF	TGTGCCAGCAGTCCCGAGGGGCGGGGGCCCTACGAGCAGTACTTC
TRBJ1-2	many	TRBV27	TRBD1	CASKLRQGPNYGYTF	TGTGCCAGCAAACTCAGACAGGGTCCAAACTATGGCTACACCTTC
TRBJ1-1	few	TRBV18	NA	CASSPQMRGVGTEAFF	TGTGCCAGCTCACCACAAATGAGAGGGGTGGGCACTGAAGCTTTCTTT
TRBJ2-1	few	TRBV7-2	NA	CASSLELHNEQFF	TGTGCCAGCAGCTTAGAGCTACATAATGAGCAGTTCTTC
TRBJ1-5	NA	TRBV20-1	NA	CSARQVSHQPQHF	TGCAGTGCGCGACAGGTGTCACATCAGCCCCAGCATTTT
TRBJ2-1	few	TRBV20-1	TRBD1	CSAHPDRGSRWHEQFF	TGCAGTGCACACCCCGACAGGGGGTCAAGGTGGCATGAGCAGTTCTTC
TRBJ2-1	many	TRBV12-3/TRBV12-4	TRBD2	CASRGTSGYNEQFF	TGTGCCAGCAGAGGGACTAGCGGATACAATGAGCAGTTCTTC
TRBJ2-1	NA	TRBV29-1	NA	CSVITGTHNEQFF	TGCAGCGTGATAACAGGGACACACAATGAGCAGTTCTTC
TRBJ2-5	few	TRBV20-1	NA	CSAKEMQETQYF	TGCAGTGCTAAAGAAATGCAAGAGACCCAGTACTTC
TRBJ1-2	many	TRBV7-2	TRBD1	CASSPGGGGRAYYGYTF	TGTGCCAGCAGCCCGGGAGGAGGGGGCAGAGCGTACTATGGCTACACCTTC
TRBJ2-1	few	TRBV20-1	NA	CSAIDWYNEQFF	TGCAGTGCCATAGATTGGTACAATGAGCAGTTCTTC
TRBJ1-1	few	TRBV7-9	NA	CASSLGQTITF	TGTGCCAGCAGCCTCGGACAGACTATAACTTTT
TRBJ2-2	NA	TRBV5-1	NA	CASSLSAQPNTGELFF	TGCGCCAGCAGCTTGTCGGCTCAACCGAACACCGGGGAGCTGTTTTTT
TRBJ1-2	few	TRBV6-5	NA	CASSSNPGQYYGYTF	TGTGCCAGCAGTTCCAACCCCGGACAGTACTATGGCTACACCTTC
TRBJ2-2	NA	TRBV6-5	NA	CASSYSRLVGVNGELFF	TGTGCCAGCAGTTACTCGAGGCTAGTCGGGGTCAACGGGGAGCTGTTTTTT
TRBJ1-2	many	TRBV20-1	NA	CSARDVTGDPSNYGYTF	TGCAGTGCTAGAGATGTGACAGGTGACCCGTCTAACTATGGCTACACCTTC
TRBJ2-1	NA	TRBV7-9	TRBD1	CASSLVGQGARDNEQFF	TGTGCCAGCAGCTTAGTTGGACAGGGGGCCAGGGACAATGAGCAGTTCTTC
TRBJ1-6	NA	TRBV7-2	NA	CASSLGAGQVNSPLHF	TGTGCCAGCAGCTTAGGTGCGGGACAAGTAAATTCACCCCTCCACTTT
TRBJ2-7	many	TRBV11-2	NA	CASSLGTVLSSYEQYF	TGTGCCAGCAGCTTAGGGACAGTCCTCAGCTCCTACGAGCAGTACTTC
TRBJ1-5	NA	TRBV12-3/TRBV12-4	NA	CASSSSQGYQPQHF	TGTGCCAGCAGTTCATCGCAGGGGTATCAGCCCCAGCATTTT
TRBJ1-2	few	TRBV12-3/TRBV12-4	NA	CASSFRGIFDGYTF	TGTGCCAGCAGTTTTAGGGGGATATTTGATGGCTACACCTTC
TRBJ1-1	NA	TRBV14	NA	CASSQVVGFRAMSEAFF	TGTGCCAGCAGCCAAGTGGTGGGGTTTCGGGCGATGTCCGAAGCTTTCTTT
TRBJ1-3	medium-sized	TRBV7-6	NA	CASSLARGTGFAGNTIYF	TGTGCCAGCAGCTTAGCGCGGGGAACGGGTTTCGCTGGAAACACCATATATTTT
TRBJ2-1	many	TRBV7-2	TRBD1	CASSLVDRGNEQFF	TGTGCCAGCAGCTTAGTAGACAGGGGGAATGAGCAGTTCTTC
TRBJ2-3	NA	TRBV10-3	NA	CAISESGGGTDTQYF	TGTGCCATCAGTGAAAGTGGGGGTGGCACAGATACGCAGTATTTT
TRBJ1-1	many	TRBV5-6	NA	CASSLGGAGEAFF	TGTGCCAGCAGCTTGGGTGGCGCGGGTGAAGCTTTCTTT
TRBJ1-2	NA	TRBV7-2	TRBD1	CASSSSGTGWGYTF	TGTGCCAGCAGCTCTTCCGGGACAGGGTGGGGCTACACCTTC
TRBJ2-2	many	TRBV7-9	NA	CADEGENTGELFF	TGTGCTGACGAGGGGGAGAACACCGGGGAGCTGTTTTTT
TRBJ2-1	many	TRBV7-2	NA	CASSLSGTPYNEQFF	TGTGCCAGCAGCTTATCTGGGACCCCCTACAATGAGCAGTTCTTC
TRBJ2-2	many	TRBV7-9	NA	CASRNAANTGELFF	TGTGCCAGCAGGAACGCAGCGAACACCGGGGAGCTGTTTTTT
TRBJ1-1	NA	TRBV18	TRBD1	CASSPDRGTFF	TGTGCCAGCTCTCCCGACAGGGGGACTTTCTTT
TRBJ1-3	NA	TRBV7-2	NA	CASSLDKGRSGNTIYF	TGTGCCAGCAGCTTAGATAAGGGGAGGAGTGGAAACACCATATATTTT
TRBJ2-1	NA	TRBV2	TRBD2	CASSGSSSGGRNEQFF	TGTGCCAGCAGTGGGAGTTCTAGCGGGGGGCGGAATGAGCAGTTCTTC
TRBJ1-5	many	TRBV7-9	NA	CASSPPGFNQPQHF	TGTGCCAGCAGCCCCCCGGGGTTCAATCAGCCCCAGCATTTT
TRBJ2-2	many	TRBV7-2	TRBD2	CASSLDLAGGVTGELFF	TGTGCCAGCAGCTTAGATCTAGCGGGAGGGGTGACCGGGGAGCTGTTTTTT
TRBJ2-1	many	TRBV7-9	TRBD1	CASSLGQGVNEQFF	TGTGCCAGCAGCTTAGGACAGGGAGTCAATGAGCAGTTCTTC